This T cell receptor beta chain appears in the sequencing data of a study of T cells expressing NK-cell markers. Whole-study context: Repertoires of TCR beta were obtained from T cells sorted as CD3+CD56+NKG2C+, CD3+CD56+NKG2C- and CD3+CD56-NKG2C+.

This CDR3 spans 15 amino acids. The germline CDR1 and CDR2 sequences are SQVTM and ANQGSEA. What made the TCR beta cDNA was 5'RACE template switching with UMIs. TCRdb derives one entry per CDR3 protein from the 5' RACE reads, leaving out DNA. In total, the table holds some 300,000 distinct CDR3 sequences. The source of this sequence is a young man in good health. V usage is TRBV29-1 and J usage is TRBJ1-1; checking the TCRdb D call of TRBD1 is not possible without DNA. Material: blood T cells: a sorted CD56 or NKG2C T cell subset, CD4+ or CD8+ T cells, or bulk PBMC T cells (not recorded which). The CDR3: CSVLRDAGRDTEAFF.